The rows below give T cell receptor beta chains drawn from one sample of a study of blood T cell repertoires in COVID-19. TCRdb keeps only in-frame clones here, not all; method: immunoSEQ multiplex PCR. This table has about 150,000 clones, around 84% appearing once. The sample was PBMCs or T cells enriched from blood (not recorded which). The receptors come from a woman aged 45-59 years who had been exposed to COVID-19. The CDR3 runs from the conserved cysteine through the conserved F or W. A D gene is named only where the DNA matches it firmly. Clone size is stated in some rows and not others, as once, few, many or a class when expanded.

>.|.|TRBV29-1|TRBJ2-5
TGCAGCGTTTCGGCAGGGCAAGAGACCCAGTACTTC
CSVSAGQETQYF
>TRBD1|.|TRBV29-1|TRBJ1-5
TGCAGCGTTGAGGTTCAGGGGGGCAATCAGCCCCAGCATTTT
CSVEVQGGNQPQHF
>.|.|TRBV3-1/TRBV3-2|TRBJ1-5
TGTGCCAGCAGCTACGGGACAAATAGCAATCAGCCCCAGCATTTT
CASSYGTNSNQPQHF
>.|.|TRBV3-1/TRBV3-2|TRBJ1-3
TGTGCCAGCAGAGGGACTACAGGGCTTGGAAACACCATATATTTT
CASRGTTGLGNTIYF
>.|.|TRBV6-6|TRBJ1-1
TGTGCCAGCAGTTCCCCGGGGATTATGAACACTGAAGCTTTCTTT
CASSSPGIMNTEAFF
>.|.|TRBV19|TRBJ2-6
TGTGCCAGTAAATGGACTGCCGCCTTGGCCAACGTCCTGACTTTC
CASKWTAALANVLTF
>.|.|TRBV10-2|TRBJ2-5
TGCGCCACCAAAGAAGGGGGAGGGGAAGAGACCCAGTACTTC
CATKEGGGEETQYF
>TRBD1|.|TRBV10-3|TRBJ2-4
TGTGCCATCAGGGGGACAGACCAAAGACAGTACTTC
CAIRGTDQRQYF
>TRBD1|.|TRBV28|TRBJ1-6
TGTGCCAGCAGCCCGGCGACAGGGAGAAATTCACCCCTCCACTTT
CASSPATGRNSPLHF
>.|.|TRBV4-3|TRBJ2-1
TGCGCCAGCAGCCAAGCGGGGGGCGCCTACAATGAGCAGTTCTTC
CASSQAGGAYNEQFF
>.|.|TRBV28|TRBJ1-2
TGTGCCAGCAGTTTACCCGGACAGGGCTACACCTTC
CASSLPGQGYTF
>.|.|TRBV7-2|TRBJ1-1
TGTGCCAGCAGCTTACCCCGAGGGGGGGGATCGTCTGAAGCTTTCTTT
CASSLPRGGGSSEAFF
>.|.|TRBV5-6|TRBJ2-3
TGTGCCAGCAACCTAGCGAGGATAGCGGATACGCAGTATTTT
CASNLARIADTQYF
>.|.|TRBV2|TRBJ1-2
TGTGCCAGCGATGGGGGGAGGGTACGTGGCTACACCTTC
CASDGGRVRGYTF
>.|.|TRBV11-3|TRBJ1-1
TGTGCCAGCAGCTTAGGAGCAGGTACCCACACTGAAGCTTTCTTT
CASSLGAGTHTEAFF
>.|.|TRBV19|TRBJ1-5
TGTGCCACTTCTGACCCGGGGGGCAATCAGCCCCAGCATTTT
CATSDPGGNQPQHF
>TRBD2|.|TRBV24-1|TRBJ2-7
TGTGCCACCAGTGACTACCGTCGACTAGCGGCCCCCTACGAGCAGTACTTC
CATSDYRRLAAPYEQYF
>TRBD1|.|TRBV5-1|TRBJ2-1
TGCGCCAGCAGGCTCGGGACAGGGGCGAGCAATGAGCAGTTCTTC
CASRLGTGASNEQFF
>TRBD1|.|TRBV10-3|TRBJ1-1
TGTGCCATTCTCCGGGACAGGGGGTTCGACACTGAAGCTTTCTTT
CAILRDRGFDTEAFF
>.|.|TRBV29-1|TRBJ2-1
TGCAGCGCAACCCGACAGAGCATCAATGAGCAGTTCTTC
CSATRQSINEQFF
>TRBD2|.|TRBV11-2|TRBJ2-1
TGTGCCAGCAGATGGACTAGCGGACTACAATATGAGCAGTTCTTC
CASRWTSGLQYEQFF
>.|.|TRBV5-8|TRBJ1-5
TGTGCCAGCAGCTCATCCGGTCGGCCCCAGCATTTT
CASSSSGRPQHF
>TRBD1|.|TRBV11-2|TRBJ2-5
TGTGCCAGCAGCCCGGGACAGCAAGAGACCCAGTACTTC
CASSPGQQETQYF
>TRBD1|.|TRBV9|TRBJ2-3
TGTGCCAGCAGCGGGGACAGTTCTAGCACAGATACGCAGTATTTT
CASSGDSSSTDTQYF
>TRBD1|.|TRBV7-2|TRBJ2-1
TGTGCCAGCAGAATCACAGGGGTGAATGAGCAGTTCTTC
CASRITGVNEQFF
>TRBD2|.|TRBV28|TRBJ2-7
TGTGCCAGCAGTCCGCTGGGGGGGATGCAGTACGAGCAGTACTTC
CASSPLGGMQYEQYF
>.|.|TRBV4-3|TRBJ1-1
TGCGCCAGCAGCCAAGGGGGGCAGGGAGAGAACACTGAAGCTTTCTTT
CASSQGGQGENTEAFF
>TRBD1|.|TRBV7-3|TRBJ2-1
TGTGCCAGCAGCCGCGGGGGACAGGGGGCCAATGAGCAGTTCTTC
CASSRGGQGANEQFF
>TRBD1|few|TRBV2|TRBJ1-2
TGTGCCAGCAGTGACGACAGGGTCTATGGCTACACCTTC
CASSDDRVYGYTF
>TRBD1|once|TRBV28|TRBJ1-4
TGTGCCAGCAGTTTATGCATAATCCGGGACAGGAGAACGGGTAATGAAAAACTGTTTTTT
CASSLCIIRDRRTGNEKLFF
>.|.|TRBV2|TRBJ2-1
TGTGCCAGCAGTGTGGAGGCCTCCTACAATGAGCAGTTCTTC
CASSVEASYNEQFF
>.|once|TRBV6-5|TRBJ2-7
TGTGCCAGCAGCGGGGTAGCTTTGGGTGAGCAGTACTTC
CASSGVALGEQYF